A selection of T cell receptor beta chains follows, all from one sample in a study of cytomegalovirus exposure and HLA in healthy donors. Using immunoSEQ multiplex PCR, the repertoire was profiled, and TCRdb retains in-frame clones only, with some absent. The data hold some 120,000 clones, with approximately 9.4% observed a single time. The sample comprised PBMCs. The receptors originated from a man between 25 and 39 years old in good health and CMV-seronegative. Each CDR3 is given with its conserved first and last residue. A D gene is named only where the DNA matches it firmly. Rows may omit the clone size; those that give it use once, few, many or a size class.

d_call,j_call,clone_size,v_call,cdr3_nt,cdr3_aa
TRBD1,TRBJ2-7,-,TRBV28,TGTGCCAGCAGTACACCGGGACAGGGGGCTTACGAGCAGTACTTC,CASSTPGQGAYEQYF
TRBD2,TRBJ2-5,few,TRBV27,TGTGCCAGCAGTTTAGGGGGGCTAGCGGGGGAAGATTTTACCCAGTACTTC,CASSLGGLAGEDFTQYF
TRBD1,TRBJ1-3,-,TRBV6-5,TGTGCCAGCAAACAGGGGGGATCGGGAAACACCATATATTTT,CASKQGGSGNTIYF
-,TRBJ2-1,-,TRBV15,TGTGCCACCAGCAGAGAGGCCAACGAGCAGTTCTTC,CATSREANEQFF
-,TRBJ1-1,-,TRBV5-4,TGTGCCAGCAGCCTAGACACCCGGAGGGGCACTGAAGCTTTCTTT,CASSLDTRRGTEAFF
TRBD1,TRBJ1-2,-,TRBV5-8,TGTGCCAGCAGCTCTAGGACAGGGACGAACTATGGCTACACCTTC,CASSSRTGTNYGYTF
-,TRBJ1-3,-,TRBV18,TGTGCCAGCTCACCACCTAGTCGGCAGTACAGCACCATATATTTT,CASSPPSRQYSTIYF
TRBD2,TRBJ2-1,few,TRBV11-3,TGTGCCAGCAGCCCCAAAGCGGGAGCCTACAATGAGCAGTTCTTC,CASSPKAGAYNEQFF
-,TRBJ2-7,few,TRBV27,TGTGCCAGCAGTCTTCGACAGACCACTTCTAGGGAGCAGTACTTC,CASSLRQTTSREQYF
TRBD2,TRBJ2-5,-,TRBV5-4,TGTGCCAGCAGCCCCCCCCGCGGGGGGGCCGAGACCCAGTACTTC,CASSPPRGGAETQYF
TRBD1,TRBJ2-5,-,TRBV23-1,TGCGCCAGCAGTCAATACTCCGGGACAGACCCCGGGCGGGAGACCCAGTACTTC,CASSQYSGTDPGRETQYF
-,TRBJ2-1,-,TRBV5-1,TGCGCCAGCAGCTTGGGGACTCCATCCTACAATGAGCAGTTCTTC,CASSLGTPSYNEQFF
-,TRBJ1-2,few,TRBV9,TGTGCCAGCAGCTTGGGTTGGGGGACATATGGCTACACCTTC,CASSLGWGTYGYTF
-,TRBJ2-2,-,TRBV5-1,TGCGCCAGCAGCCCTTGGGGGGTTGGCACCGGGGAGCTGTTTTTT,CASSPWGVGTGELFF
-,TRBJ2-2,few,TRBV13,TGTGCCAGCAGTCAAGCCGGGAACACCGGGGAGCTGTTTTTT,CASSQAGNTGELFF
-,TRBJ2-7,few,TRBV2,TGTGCCAGCAGGCCCGAGTGGCAGGGCCGAAACTACGAGCAGTACTTC,CASRPEWQGRNYEQYF
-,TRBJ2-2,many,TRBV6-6,TGTGCCACCTCTACCGGGGAGCTGTTTTTT,CATSTGELFF
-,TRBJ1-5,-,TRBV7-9,TGTGCCAGCAGCCAAGGGGCAGAACAGCTCAATCAGCCCCAGCATTTT,CASSQGAEQLNQPQHF
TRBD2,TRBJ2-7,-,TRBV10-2,TGCGCCAGCATGCCTAGCGGGACCTTCTACGAGCAGTACTTC,CASMPSGTFYEQYF
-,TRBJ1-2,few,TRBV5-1,TGCGCCAGCAGCTTGGGGCAGAACTATGGCTACACCTTC,CASSLGQNYGYTF
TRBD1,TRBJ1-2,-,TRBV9,TGTGCCAGCAGCGCCTCAGACAGGGGGTGGGGTGGCTACACCTTC,CASSASDRGWGGYTF
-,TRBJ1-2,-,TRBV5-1,TGCGCCAGCAGCTACCAAGGGGATGGCTACACCTTC,CASSYQGDGYTF
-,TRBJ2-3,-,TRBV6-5,TGTGCCAGCAGTTACTCGGGCAGGGCCGTCACAGATACGCAGTATTTT,CASSYSGRAVTDTQYF
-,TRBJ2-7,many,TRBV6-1,TGTGCCAGCAGTGAAAATCCCTACTATTCCTACGAGCAGTACTTC,CASSENPYYSYEQYF
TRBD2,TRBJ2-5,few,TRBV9,TGTGCCAGCAGCGTGGCGGGGGGGCTTCGAGAGACCCAGTACTTC,CASSVAGGLRETQYF
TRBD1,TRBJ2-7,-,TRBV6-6,TGTGCCAGCAGTTATCAGACAGGGATCACCTACGAGCAGTACTTC,CASSYQTGITYEQYF
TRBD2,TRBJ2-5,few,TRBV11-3,TGTGCCAGCAGCTTAGTCGGCCGCGGGGGAGAGACCCAGTACTTC,CASSLVGRGGETQYF
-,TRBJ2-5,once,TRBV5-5,TGTGCCAGCAGCTTGGAGGCGGTCGGGTCAAGCGAGACCCAGTACTTC,CASSLEAVGSSETQYF
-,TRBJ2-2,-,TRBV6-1,TGTGCCAGCAGTACCGGGACAACGAACACCGGGGAGCTGTTTTTT,CASSTGTTNTGELFF
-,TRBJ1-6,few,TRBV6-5,TGTGCCAGTTCCGGGGGAATCAGAAATTCACCCCTCCACTTT,CASSGGIRNSPLHF
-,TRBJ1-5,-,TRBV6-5,TGTGCCAGCAGTTCAGGGAATAGCAATCAGCCCCAGCATTTT,CASSSGNSNQPQHF
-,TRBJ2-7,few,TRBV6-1,TGTGCCAGCAGTGAAGGGTTAACCTACGAGCAGTACTTC,CASSEGLTYEQYF
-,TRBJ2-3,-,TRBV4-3,TGCGCCAGCAGCTTAGCTAGCACAGATACGCAGTATTTT,CASSLASTDTQYF
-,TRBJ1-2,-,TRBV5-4,TGTGCCAGCAGCTTGGTCGGCGGAGGGGATGGCTACACCTTC,CASSLVGGGDGYTF
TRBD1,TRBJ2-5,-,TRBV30,TGTGCCTGGAGTGTAACTTCGGGGACAGGCCAGTACTTC,CAWSVTSGTGQYF
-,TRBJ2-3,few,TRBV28,TGTGCCAGCAGTTCTCTAGGGGCTCGCACAGATACGCAGTATTTT,CASSSLGARTDTQYF
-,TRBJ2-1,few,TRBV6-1,TGTGCCAGCAGCCCCAGGGGCGCCTACAATGAGCAGTTCTTC,CASSPRGAYNEQFF
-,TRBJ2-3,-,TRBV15,TGTGCCACCGGTCCGGGGAGCACAGATACGCAGTATTTT,CATGPGSTDTQYF
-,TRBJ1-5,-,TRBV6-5,TGTGCCAGCAGTTACTCAAGGGGTGGGAATCAGCCCCAGCATTTT,CASSYSRGGNQPQHF
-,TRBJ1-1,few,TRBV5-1,TGCGCCAGCAGCTTGGATAGAGGATTCGGCACTGAAGCTTTCTTT,CASSLDRGFGTEAFF